Described below is a single T cell receptor beta chain sequence and its context. Data came from immunoSEQ multiplex PCR; TCRdb stores just in-frame clones and leaves some out. The sample includes 57,000 or so clones, around 80% of them seen just once. The data derive from a study of blood T cell repertoires in COVID-19. For the study at large: Samples taken during acute and convalescent COVID-19 were collected in the United States, Italy and Spain. T cells, B-cell-depleted T cells, or PBMCs supplied cDNA or gDNA.

In germline, CDR1 is MNHEY, CDR2 SVGAGI. Trimming pared 0 bases from V and 7 bases from J, leaving 9 bases between. The CDR3 loop spans 13 amino acids. The sequencing input was peripheral blood. The sequence was collected from a man aged 60-69 years with acute or convalescent COVID-19. The chain combines TRBV6-5 with TRBJ1-1; D not resolved. The CDR3: CASSYSLGGEAFF. The CDR3 coding sequence is TGTGCCAGCAGTTACTCATTGGGAGGTGAAGCTTTCTTT.